These T cell receptor beta chains were read from a single sample in a study of blood T cell repertoires in COVID-19. TCRdb's copy holds only in-frame clones and misses some; the assay was immunoSEQ multiplex PCR. In the table there are a few hundred thousand clones, 90% of which are singletons. The sequenced sample was PBMCs or T cells enriched from blood (not recorded which). Receptor source: a man aged 18 to 35 who had recovered from COVID-19. Each CDR3 is given with its conserved first and last residue. The D gene is left open where the match is weak. For some rows the clone size is stated as once, few or many, or as a class when expanded; others skip it.

clone size,D gene,V gene,J gene,CDR3 protein,CDR3 DNA
-,-,TRBV30,TRBJ1-2,CAWTVSGNGYTF,TGTGCCTGGACAGTTAGCGGCAATGGCTACACCTTC
-,-,TRBV5-1,TRBJ2-1,CASSDTGRGNEQFF,TGCGCCAGCAGCGATACCGGGAGAGGGAATGAGCAGTTCTTC
-,-,TRBV12-3/TRBV12-4,TRBJ1-5,CASSNLGPQHF,TGTGCCAGCAGTAACCTAGGGCCCCAGCATTTT
-,TRBD2,TRBV6-5,TRBJ2-4,CASRRLADKNIQYF,TGTGCCAGCAGACGACTAGCGGATAAAAACATTCAGTACTTC
-,-,TRBV6-5,TRBJ1-3,CASSYSGGASRNTIYF,TGTGCCAGCAGTTACTCGGGAGGTGCTTCGCGGAACACCATATATTTT
-,TRBD1,TRBV3-1/TRBV3-2,TRBJ2-1,CASSQGGKGGPEQFF,TGTGCCAGCAGCCAAGGGGGTAAAGGGGGCCCTGAGCAGTTCTTC
-,TRBD2,TRBV4-1,TRBJ2-2,CASSHFISGVRRPNTGELFF,TGCGCCAGCAGCCACTTTATTAGCGGGGTACGACGTCCTAACACCGGGGAGCTGTTTTTT
-,-,TRBV9,TRBJ1-2,CASSAGQSPANYGYTF,TGTGCCAGCAGCGCCGGACAGTCCCCAGCTAACTATGGCTACACCTTC
-,TRBD1,TRBV10-3,TRBJ1-1,CAISGLGTGGGEAFF,TGTGCCATCAGTGGACTCGGGACAGGGGGAGGTGAAGCTTTCTTT
-,-,TRBV11-3,TRBJ2-7,CASGPGQPYEQYF,TGTGCCAGCGGACCGGGACAACCCTACGAGCAGTACTTC
-,TRBD2,TRBV5-4,TRBJ2-1,CASSLGTSGVTYNEQFF,TGTGCCAGCAGCTTGGGAACTAGCGGAGTAACCTACAATGAGCAGTTCTTC
-,TRBD2,TRBV9,TRBJ2-6,CASSRRLALSSGANVLTF,TGTGCCAGCAGCCGTAGACTAGCGCTAAGCTCTGGGGCCAACGTCCTGACTTTC
-,-,TRBV7-2,TRBJ2-1,CASSLAQVGSVEQFF,TGTGCCAGCAGCTTAGCTCAGGTAGGATCAGTTGAGCAGTTCTTC
-,TRBD1,TRBV28,TRBJ2-7,CASRSTGEIIEQYF,TGTGCCAGCAGGTCGACAGGGGAAATTATCGAGCAGTACTTC
-,TRBD1,TRBV5-1,TRBJ1-3,CASSFGGTGAAGNTIYF,TGCGCCAGCAGCTTCGGGGGGACAGGGGCGGCTGGAAACACCATATATTTT
-,TRBD2,TRBV6-5,TRBJ2-1,CASSRLAGVNEQFF,TGTGCCAGCAGTAGACTAGCGGGAGTAAATGAGCAGTTCTTC
-,TRBD1,TRBV9,TRBJ1-3,CASSLSFGDRGGNTIYF,TGTGCCAGCAGCCTGAGTTTTGGGGACAGGGGTGGAAACACCATATATTTT
-,-,TRBV7-2,TRBJ1-1,CASRLFEGGNTEAFF,TGTGCCAGCAGACTATTCGAGGGAGGGAACACTGAAGCTTTCTTT
few,-,TRBV6-5,TRBJ2-3,CASEGNTDTQYF,TGTGCCAGCGAGGGTAACACAGATACGCAGTATTTT
-,-,TRBV19,TRBJ1-4,CASSLGYGTTNEKLFF,TGTGCCAGTAGTCTAGGATATGGCACAACTAATGAAAAACTGTTTTTT
once,-,TRBV10-1,TRBJ1-4,CASSVQGNEKLFF,TGCGCCAGCAGTGTCCAGGGGAATGAAAAACTGTTTTTT
once,-,TRBV7-8,TRBJ1-1,CASSKISGLVGAFF,TGTGCCAGCAGCAAAATCTCGGGACTCGTGGGGGCTTTCTTT
-,-,TRBV28,TRBJ1-2,CATYALLGYTF,TGTGCCACCTATGCCCTATTAGGCTACACCTTC
-,TRBD2,TRBV27,TRBJ2-3,CASRKPGTSGTRGTDTQYF,TGTGCCAGCAGGAAACCCGGGACTAGCGGAACCCGGGGCACAGATACGCAGTATTTT
-,-,TRBV28,TRBJ1-1,CASSLRSMGGTEAFF,TGTGCCAGCAGTTTACGAAGTATGGGGGGTACTGAAGCTTTCTTT
-,-,TRBV7-9,TRBJ2-5,CASSLAARALTETQYF,TGTGCCAGCAGCTTAGCGGCCAGGGCTCTAACGGAGACCCAGTACTTC
-,TRBD1,TRBV18,TRBJ2-3,CASSPAGQGEDTQYF,TGTGCCAGCTCACCAGCGGGACAGGGTGAAGATACGCAGTATTTT
-,-,TRBV7-2,TRBJ1-5,CASSLAEGNQPQHF,TGTGCCAGCAGCCTCGCGGAGGGCAATCAGCCCCAGCATTTT
-,-,TRBV5-5,TRBJ1-5,CASSLLGGGQPQHF,TGTGCCAGCAGCTTGCTGGGAGGGGGTCAGCCCCAGCATTTT
-,-,TRBV5-1,TRBJ2-2,CASSFGATGELFF,TGCGCCAGCAGCTTTGGGGCCACCGGGGAGCTGTTTTTT
-,TRBD1,TRBV19,TRBJ2-7,CATGTGWNEQYF,TGTGCCACCGGGACAGGGTGGAACGAGCAGTACTTC
-,-,TRBV7-9,TRBJ1-4,CASSPSPGDAEEKLFF,TGTGCCAGCAGCCCTTCCCCGGGGGACGCTGAAGAAAAACTGTTTTTT
-,TRBD1,TRBV28,TRBJ1-3,CASSLGDSSGNTIYF,TGTGCCAGCAGTTTAGGGGACAGCTCTGGAAACACCATATATTTT
few,-,TRBV3-1/TRBV3-2,TRBJ1-5,CASSQGLQNQPQHF,TGTGCCAGCAGCCAAGGTTTGCAGAATCAGCCCCAGCATTTT
-,-,TRBV7-6,TRBJ1-6,CASSFKESSYNSPLHF,TGTGCCAGCAGCTTTAAGGAGAGCTCCTATAATTCACCCCTCCACTTT